These 24 T cell receptor beta chains share one sample of origin, sequenced in a study of CD8+ T cells in alopecia areata. Extraction of RNA preceded its reverse transcription into cDNA, which served as the sequencing template. Profiled with immunoSEQ multiplex PCR; TCRdb holds only in-frame clones, not every one. The data show roughly 210,000 clones, over 40% seen once. The treatment here: oral pan-JAK inhibitor, 5-10 mg twice daily. The source material was CD4+ T cells sorted from blood, sampled between weeks 36 and 40, from a patient treated with tofacitinib. These receptors originate from a human donor with alopecia areata.

This clone showed up just a few times. V and J are TRBV7-6 and TRBJ2-5, with TRBD1 matching 8 bases. The V gene's germline CDR1 is SGHVS and CDR2 FNYEAQ. There are 14 residues in the CDR3. Trimming removed 0 bases from V and 6 bases from J; junction bases left unmatched: 3. The CDR3 DNA follows: TGTGCCAGCAGCTTAGCTCAGGGGGCGAAGACCCAGTACTTC. Translation: CASSLAQGAKTQYF.

The V and J genes are TRBV29-1 and TRBJ1-2, with TRBD1 matching over 7 bases. Germline values: CDR1 SQVTM, CDR2 ANQGSEA. This CDR3 spans 13 amino acids. V shed 7 bases, J shed 2 bases, and the junction held 7 bases outside the gene matches. CDR3 loop: CSDRDRANYGYTF. In DNA form, the CDR3 reads TGCAGCGACAGGGACAGAGCCAACTATGGCTACACCTTC.

The chain carries TRBV28 and TRBJ2-5; no firm D call. The CDR3 has 14 residues. Trimming removed 2 bases from V and 2 bases from J, with 9 bases in between. The germline V gene encodes CDR1 MDHEN and CDR2 SYDVKM. CDR3 DNA sequence: TGTGCCAGCAGTTTAGTTACAAATCAAGAGACCCAGTACTTC. Its protein is CASSLVTNQETQYF.

The chain links TRBV6-5 to TRBJ1-1, with D unresolved. The CDR3 is 13 amino acids. Trimming removed 5 bases at V and 12 bases at J, with 19 bases between. Germline-derived CDR1 and CDR2 are MNHEY and SVGAGI. CDR3 loop: CASSTPGPQRTFF. The CDR3 bases are TGTGCCAGCAGTACCCCCGGGCCTCAGCGAACTTTCTTT.

This sequence joins TRBV7-9 and TRBJ2-5; TRBD2 aligns across 12 bases. The V segment lost 0 bases and the J segment 6 bases; nucleotides outside the gene matches: 2. Germline CDR1 reads SEHNR; CDR2 reads FQNEAQ (reference sequence). The CDR3 is 15 residues long. DNA for the CDR3: TGTGCCAGCAGCTTAGCGACTAGCGGGAGCCAGACCCAGTACTTC. It specifies CASSLATSGSQTQYF.

The table lists this clone with a few counts. The chain couples TRBV5-1 to TRBJ2-3; either TRBD1 or TRBD2 may fit D (5 bases each). The V end lost 4 bases, the J end lost 6 bases, and 6 bases lay between the germline ends. The germline V gene has CDR1 SGHRS and CDR2 YFSETQ. This CDR3 is built from 11 residues. CDR3 nucleotides: TGCGCCAGCAGCGAGGGGGATACGCAGTATTTT. Its protein product is CASSEGDTQYF.

J is TRBJ2-5 and V is TRBV4-2; D is perhaps TRBD2 (6 bases). Trimming pared 0 bases from V and 4 bases from J, leaving 21 bases between. This CDR3 contains 18 residues. Germline lookup yields CDR1 LGHNA and CDR2 YNFKEQ. The DNA of the CDR3 is TGTGCCAGCAGCCAAGACCCATCGATCGCCGGGAGCGGAGAGACCCAGTACTTC. Amino acid sequence: CASSQDPSIAGSGETQYF.

This clone was detected only a few times. This CDR3 reads CASSYQGTSYTF. In nucleotides, the CDR3 is TGTGCCAGCAGTTATCAGGGAACCAGCTACACCTTC. V gene TRBV6-5 combines with J gene TRBJ1-2; possibly TRBD1 for D (5 bases). The CDR3 runs 12 residues. V lost 3 bases and J lost 9, with 11 bases in between. CDR1 is MNHEY and CDR2 is SVGAGI in the germline V gene.

The V call is TRBV30, the J call TRBJ2-2; D perhaps matches TRBD2 (6 bases). This CDR3 is 13 amino acids long. Trimming left V 8 bases short and J 5 bases short, with 15 bases between. CDR1 and CDR2 from the germline V gene are GTSNPN and SVGIG (reference sequence). Here the CDR3 reads CAGGGRQTGELFF. CDR3 in DNA: TGTGCCGGCGGAGGGAGGCAGACCGGGGAGCTGTTTTTT.

This clone came up a few times. CDR3 loop: CASSPRAGGPRNEQFF. In DNA, the CDR3 is TGTGCCAGCTCACCACGGGCGGGAGGGCCGAGGAATGAGCAGTTCTTC. The chain joins TRBV18 to TRBJ2-1; 9 nucleotides line up with TRBD2. The V gene's germline CDR1 is KGHSH and CDR2 LQKENI. CDR3 length equals 16 residues. V dropped 1 base and J dropped 7; count of bases not matched to a gene: 8.

This clone occurred a few times. The chain is built from TRBV29-1 and TRBJ2-3; 7 bases agree with TRBD1. The germline V gene has CDR1 SQVTM and CDR2 ANQGSEA. Trimming cost V 7 bases and J 3 bases; bases outside gene matches: 4. This CDR3 has 12 amino acids. This chain's CDR3 is CSAPQGTDTQYF. The CDR3 DNA is TGCAGCGCCCCACAGGGGACAGATACGCAGTATTTT.

The sample holds a few counts of this clone. For the CDR3, the DNA is TGTGCCAGCAGCCCAGGGGGTGGCACTGAAGCTTTCTTT. The encoded protein is CASSPGGGTEAFF. The chain is built from TRBV11-3 and TRBJ1-1, with 7 bases identical to TRBD1. The CDR3 covers 13 residues. CDR1 SGHNT and CDR2 YENEEA come from the germline V gene. Germline trimming cut 5 bases from V and 4 bases from J; bases unmatched to any gene: 4.

This clone was seen only a few times. The gene calls are TRBV7-7 and TRBJ2-5; tentative D call: TRBD1 (5 bases). The germline V gene has CDR1 SSHAT and CDR2 FNYEAQ (reference sequence). CDR3 size: 14 residues. The V end lost 5 bases, the J end lost 5 bases, and 15 bases lay between the germline ends. CDR3 sequence reads: CASSLDSLGETQYF. As DNA, the CDR3 is TGTGCCAGCAGCCTAGACAGCCTTGGGGAGACCCAGTACTTC.

A few counts support this clone. CDR3 nucleotides: TGTGCCTGGAGTCTCCCTGGGGCCAACGTCCTGACTTTC. It specifies CAWSLPGANVLTF. The chain carries TRBV30 and TRBJ2-6; D uncertain. Germline CDR1 reads GTSNPN; CDR2 reads SVGIG (reference sequence). CDR3 length: 13 residues. Trimming pared 2 bases from V and 2 bases from J, leaving 4 bases between.

This clone was counted a few times. This chain uses TRBV28 with TRBJ2-5; 10 positions agree with TRBD2. The V gene's germline CDR1 is MDHEN and CDR2 SYDVKM. The CDR3 is made up of 14 amino acids. The V and J ends lost 5 bases and 8 bases, in that order; junction bases with no gene match: 8. Here the CDR3 reads CASSSGRGYGTQYF. The CDR3 DNA follows: TGTGCCAGCAGTAGCGGGAGGGGTTACGGTACCCAGTACTTC. Looking up the rest from reference TRBV28 and TRBJ2-5 gives the full variable domain: DVKVTQSSRYLVKRTGEKVFLECVQDMDHENMFWYRQDPGLGLRLIYFSYDVKMKEKGDIPEGYSVSREKKERFSLILESASTNQTSMYLCASSSGRGYGTQYFGPGTRLLVL.

The gene calls are TRBV11-2 and TRBJ2-5; D is perhaps TRBD1 (5 bases). CDR1 and CDR2 from the germline V gene are SGHAT and FQNNGV. V lost 5 bases to trimming and J lost 6 bases, with 13 bases between them. CDR3 length: 13 amino acids. The CDR3 is CASSNGREQTQYF. Written as DNA, the CDR3 is TGTGCCAGCAGCAACGGCAGGGAACAGACCCAGTACTTC.

This clone was seen once. The V call is TRBV2, the J call TRBJ1-2, with a weak D call TRBD1 (5 bases). V lost 7 bases, J lost 2 bases, and 11 bases lay in between. Germline assignment: CDR1 SNHLY and CDR2 FYNNEI. This CDR3 region has 13 residues. This CDR3 is CASTWDRNYGYTF. In nucleotides, the CDR3 is TGTGCCAGCACCTGGGACCGGAACTATGGCTACACCTTC.

V usage is TRBV28 and J usage is TRBJ2-3; TRBD2 is a possible D gene (6 bases). This CDR3 spans 14 amino acids. Trimming took off 6 bases at V and 8 bases at J, with 18 bases between the two ends. Germline lookup yields CDR1 MDHEN and CDR2 SYDVKM. CDR3 protein: CASSSPGLLPTQYF. The CDR3 DNA sequence: TGTGCCAGCAGCTCTCCGGGACTGCTCCCTACGCAGTATTTT.

This clone was observed a few times. V usage is TRBV29-1 and J usage is TRBJ1-5; D is undetermined. The CDR3 has 16 residues. Trimming removed 3 bases at V and 4 bases at J, with 19 bases between. Germline V CDR1 and CDR2: SQVTM, ANQGSEA. CDR3 protein: CSVDKWRWEGNQPQHF. CDR3 bases: TGCAGCGTTGATAAGTGGAGGTGGGAGGGAAATCAGCCCCAGCATTTT. The complete variable domain, with remaining parts taken from reference TRBV29-1 and TRBJ1-5, reads SAVISQKPSRDICQRGTSLTIQCQVDSQVTMMFWYRQQPGQSLTLIATANQGSEATYESGFVIDKFPISRPNLTFSTLTVSNMSPEDSSIYLCSVDKWRWEGNQPQHFGDGTRLSIL.

This clone was seen only a few times. The chain is built from TRBV7-2 and TRBJ2-7; D is unclear. The V end lost 7 bases, the J end lost 0 bases, and 13 bases lay between the germline ends. The CDR3 is 14 residues long. Per germline, CDR1 SGHTA and CDR2 FQGNSA. CDR3 in amino acids: CASNLAEPSYEQYF. CDR3 in DNA: TGTGCCAGCAACTTGGCGGAACCCTCCTACGAGCAGTACTTC.

This clone has only a few counts. The chain joins TRBV29-1 to TRBJ2-1; D not resolved. The CDR3 runs 12 residues. Germline CDR1 and CDR2: SQVTM and ANQGSEA. V was pared by 4 bases and J by 4 bases, with 8 bases between. CDR3 residues: CSVVRSYNEQFF. CDR3 in DNA: TGCAGCGTTGTTAGGTCATACAATGAGCAGTTCTTC.

This chain joins TRBV4-3 and TRBJ2-7; 9 bases agree with TRBD2. Trimming cost V 0 bases and J 2 bases; bases outside gene matches: 5. The length of the CDR3 is 16 residues. Looked up from germline, CDR1 is LGHNA and CDR2 is YSLEER. This CDR3 is CASSQDFLAGPYEQYF. CDR3 bases: TGCGCCAGCAGCCAAGATTTCCTAGCGGGACCCTACGAGCAGTACTTC.

The V and J genes are TRBV4-3 and TRBJ2-1; 7 nucleotides align to TRBD1. V shed 4 bases and J 0 bases; nucleotides not matched to a gene: 3. Looked up from germline, CDR1 is LGHNA and CDR2 is YSLEER. This CDR3 spans 15 amino acids. CDR3 sequence reads: CASSRDSSSYNEQFF. The CDR3, as DNA: TGCGCCAGCAGCCGGGACAGCAGCTCCTACAATGAGCAGTTCTTC.

The chain combines TRBV6-5 with TRBJ2-6; 7 bases align to TRBD2. The CDR3 runs 15 residues. Per the germline V gene, CDR1 is MNHEY and CDR2 is SVGAGI. V lost 6 bases and J lost 5; bases outside the gene matches: 7. The CDR3 loop is CASRTGGLRANVLTF. The CDR3 DNA reads as TGTGCCAGCAGAACGGGGGGTCTTCGGGCCAACGTCCTGACTTTC.